The T cell receptor beta chain under discussion was sequenced for a study of blood T cell repertoires in COVID-19. In the study overall: Sites across the United States, Italy and Spain contributed samples from acute and convalescent COVID-19. Sources were T cells, B-cell-depleted T cells, or PBMCs; the material itself was cDNA or gDNA.

This CDR3 is built from 13 residues. V lost 6 bases and J lost 8; bases outside the gene matches: 6. In the source study's methods: Estimates of nucleated cell counts were drawn from the amplification of reference gene primers. Measured with immunoSEQ multiplex PCR; TCRdb has only the in-frame clones, and not every one. From that table come the V and J calls and clone size; the DNA was used to work out D and trimming. The sample carries hundreds of thousands of clones, more than 70% recorded once. Seattle's enrolled individuals joined amid active infection and were then monitored longitudinally. This sequence joins TRBV12-3 or TRBV12-4 and TRBJ1-4, with 7 bases aligning to TRBD1. The sample was peripheral blood. This TCR was sampled from a woman aged 25 to 39 with COVID-19, enrolled during active disease. The CDR3 region has the DNA TGTGCCAGCAGCCCGACAGGGTTCGAAAAACTGTTTTTT. Translated, it gives CASSPTGFEKLFF.